A single sample is the source of the 11 T cell receptor beta chains below, sequenced in a study of blood T cell repertoires in COVID-19. The method was immunoSEQ multiplex PCR; TCRdb's version includes in-frame clones alone and lacks a portion of them. The sample holds 100,000 or so clones; roughly 89% are singletons and the top ten take roughly 19%. Sequencing input: peripheral blood. These receptors were taken from a human donor with acute or convalescent COVID-19. The donor label of this sample is uncertain.

The J gene is TRBJ1-3, the V gene TRBV6-6; no clear D. Germline CDR1 and CDR2: MNHNY and SVGAGI (reference sequence). V dropped 11 bases and J dropped 3 bases, with 11 bases sitting between them. This CDR3 region has 12 residues. The CDR3 protein is CASRGGGNTIYF. CDR3 DNA: TGTGCCTCACGGGGAGGTGGAAACACCATATATTTT.

The chain uses TRBV6-5 and TRBJ1-2; the match to TRBD1 covers 7 bases. This CDR3 is 15 amino acids long. Germline loops: CDR1 MNHEY, CDR2 SVGAGI. Trimming removed 0 bases from V and 5 bases from J; junction bases left unmatched: 6. This CDR3 reads CASSYSTGSGYGYTF. The DNA of the CDR3 is TGTGCCAGCAGTTACTCGACAGGGTCAGGGTATGGCTACACCTTC.

This rearrangement joins TRBV21-1 to TRBJ1-2; the tabulated D call, TRBD1, remains unverified against the DNA. TRBV21-1 has pseudogene status. The CDR3 contains 17 residues. Here the CDR3 reads CASSNPKGQGAYGGYTF. DNA of the CDR3: TGTGCCAGCAGCAACCCTAAGGGACAGGGGGCGTATGGTGGCTACACCTTC.

The chain carries TRBV20-1 and TRBJ1-2; 7 nucleotides line up with TRBD1. The CDR3 runs to 12 residues. Germline V gene data show CDR1 as DFQATT and CDR2 as SNEGSKA (reference sequence). Unmatched junction bases numbered 4, after V lost 3 bases and J lost 6 bases. CDR3 DNA: TGCAGTGCTAGTGACAGGGTAGATGGCTACACCTTC. Protein: CSASDRVDGYTF.

The chain is built from TRBV21-1 and TRBJ2-7; TRBD1 is taken as the D call from the table, unchecked against the DNA. TRBV21-1 is described as a pseudogene. This CDR3 contains 13 residues. For the CDR3, the DNA is TGTGCCAGCCCCGGACAGGCGGTGAGGGAGCAGTACTTC. Its protein product is CASPGQAVREQYF.

This chain links TRBV11-2 with TRBJ2-4; D is perhaps TRBD2 (5 bases). Trimming removed 1 base from V and 7 bases from J, with 11 bases in between. Germline V lookup: CDR1 SGHAT, CDR2 FQNNGV. CDR3 size: 14 residues. The CDR3 protein is CASSLVPRGNIQYF. The CDR3 region has the DNA TGTGCCAGCAGCTTAGTGCCGAGAGGGAACATTCAGTACTTC.

This sequence joins TRBV7-2 and TRBJ1-2; 7 bases fit TRBD1. V lost 5 bases to trimming and J lost 0 bases; unmatched junction nucleotides: 6. Germline V gene lookup returns CDR1 SGHTA and CDR2 FQGNSA. The CDR3 runs to 15 residues. The CDR3 sequence is CASSEYRGANYGYTF. The CDR3 DNA reads as TGTGCCAGCAGCGAATACAGGGGAGCTAACTATGGCTACACCTTC.

The chain joins TRBV2 to TRBJ1-2; TRBD1 is a possible D gene (6 bases). The length of the CDR3 is 14 residues. CDR1 is SNHLY and CDR2 is FYNNEI in the germline V gene. V gave up 2 bases and J gave up 4 bases, with 11 bases separating them. The chain's CDR3 is CASSEQGGLYGYTF. As DNA, the CDR3 is TGTGCCAGCAGTGAACAAGGGGGTCTCTATGGCTACACCTTC.

The rearrangement uses TRBV7-2 and TRBJ2-2, with a weak D call TRBD1 (5 bases). Germline values: CDR1 SGHTA, CDR2 FQGNSA. Trimming stripped 0 bases from V and 0 bases from J, with 14 bases between. This CDR3 region has 18 residues. CDR3 protein: CASSLAALGHPNTGELFF. The CDR3 DNA reads TGTGCCAGCAGCTTAGCGGCCCTTGGACACCCGAACACCGGGGAGCTGTTTTTT.

The rearrangement joins TRBV7-2 to TRBJ2-7, with D perhaps matching TRBD1 (5 bases). V was clipped by 1 base and J by 0 bases, with 10 bases between them. This CDR3 is 15 amino acids long. Germline values: CDR1 SGHTA, CDR2 FQGNSA. CDR3 in amino acids: CASSLDTGTSYEQYF. The CDR3 DNA reads as TGTGCCAGCAGCTTAGACACAGGAACCTCCTACGAGCAGTACTTC.

The chain uses TRBV4-3 and TRBJ1-2, with 9 bases lining up with TRBD1. Trimming at V came to 0 bases and at J to 1 base, leaving 12 bases not matched to a gene. Germline values: CDR1 LGHNA, CDR2 YSLEER. CDR3 length equals 19 residues. CDR3 amino acids: CASSQDTPGQGQVNYGYTF. DNA of the CDR3: TGCGCCAGCAGCCAAGATACCCCTGGACAGGGGCAGGTTAACTATGGCTACACCTTC.